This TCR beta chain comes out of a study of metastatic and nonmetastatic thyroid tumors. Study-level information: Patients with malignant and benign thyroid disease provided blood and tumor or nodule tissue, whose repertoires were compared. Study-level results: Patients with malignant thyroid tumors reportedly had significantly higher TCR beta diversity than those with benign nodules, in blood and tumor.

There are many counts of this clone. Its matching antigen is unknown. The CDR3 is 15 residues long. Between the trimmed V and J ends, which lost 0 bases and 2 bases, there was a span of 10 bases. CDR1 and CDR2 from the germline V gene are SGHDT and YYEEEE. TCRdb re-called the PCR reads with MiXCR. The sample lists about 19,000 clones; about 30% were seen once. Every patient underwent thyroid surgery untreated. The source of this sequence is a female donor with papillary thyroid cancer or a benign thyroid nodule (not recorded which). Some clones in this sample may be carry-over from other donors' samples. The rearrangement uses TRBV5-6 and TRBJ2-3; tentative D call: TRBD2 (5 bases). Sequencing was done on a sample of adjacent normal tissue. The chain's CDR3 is CASSLEASNTDTQYF. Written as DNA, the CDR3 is TGTGCCAGCAGCTTGGAAGCTAGCAACACAGATACGCAGTATTTT.